This entry features one T cell receptor (beta chain) sequence. These data are taken from a study of tumor-infiltrating lymphocytes in primary liver carcinoma. Germline-derived CDR1 and CDR2 are MDHEN and SYDVKM. V shed 7 bases and J shed 3 bases, with 15 bases lying between them. The CDR3 has 14 amino acids. Total RNA amounting to 500 ng was the source from which TCR beta cDNA was made with a constant-region primer. Three nested multiplex PCR rounds, a slightly modified ARM-PCR, produced the libraries for TCR beta. For approximately 11 cycles apiece, the opening two PCR rounds ran with TRBV1-TRBV30 forward primers and a C-beta reverse primer. TCRdb fed the multiplex PCR reads into MiXCR, producing one record per CDR3 protein. The table has over 40,000 distinct CDR3 sequences, about 78% seen once; the top ten hold around a quarter. Unsorted bulk tissue (roughly 17-32 mg) underwent RNA and DNA co-extraction. Every patient had chronic HBV infection and was treatment-naive. Over 75% of the cells were viable tumor cells in every tumor sample.

Sample: liver tumor tissue from sampling region 5. The subset: tumor region T5, tumor centre. V gene TRBV28 combines with J gene TRBJ2-5; a possible D gene is TRBD1 (5 bases). The receptor was derived from a middle-aged man with primary liver carcinoma and hepatitis B virus infection. The CDR3 loop reads CASNSVTAKETQYF. For the CDR3, the DNA is TGTGCCAGCAATTCCGTGACAGCGAAAGAGACCCAGTACTTC.